The clone carrying this T cell receptor beta chain was found a few times. Its antigen is not known. Time point indicated: newly diagnosed GD, antithyroid drugs for less than 3 months. Following extraction of RNA from PBMCs, that RNA was used to make the TCR library. This specimen belongs to a study of regulatory T cells in long-lasting Graves disease. Whole-study results and caveats: TRBV28, TRBJ1-2 and TRBJ2-5 were segments that persistent disease favored.

The V and J ends lost 2 bases and 3 bases, in that order; junction bases with no gene match: 4. This CDR3 is built from 15 residues. The germline CDR1 and CDR2 sequences are MDHEN and SYDVKM. CDR3-region Arm-PCR and iRepertoire HTBI primers produced the TCR beta libraries. TCRdb analysed the multiplex PCR reads with MiXCR anew, one entry per CDR3 protein. The table lists roughly 610,000 distinct CDR3 sequences, around 16% of them singletons. In addition, the sample was reused for a study of T cells in Graves' hyperthyroidism and ophthalmopathy. This second study notes: Patients between 18 and 65 years old had hyperthyroidism, newly diagnosed and lasting under 2 months. First-round RT-PCR targeting the TCR CDR3 was performed with the HTBI primer set. From stable hyperthyroidism, ophthalmopathy was set apart by a 13 V-J model.

The TCR sequence derives from a young man with Graves disease. The source was peripheral blood mononuclear cells (PBMCs), collected at new diagnosis, from a patient treated with antithyroid drugs. The V call is TRBV28, the J call TRBJ2-4, with 7 positions matching TRBD2. This CDR3 reads CASSLGSGVKNIQYF. In DNA, the CDR3 is TGTGCCAGCAGTTTAGGGAGCGGGGTCAAAAACATTCAGTACTTC.